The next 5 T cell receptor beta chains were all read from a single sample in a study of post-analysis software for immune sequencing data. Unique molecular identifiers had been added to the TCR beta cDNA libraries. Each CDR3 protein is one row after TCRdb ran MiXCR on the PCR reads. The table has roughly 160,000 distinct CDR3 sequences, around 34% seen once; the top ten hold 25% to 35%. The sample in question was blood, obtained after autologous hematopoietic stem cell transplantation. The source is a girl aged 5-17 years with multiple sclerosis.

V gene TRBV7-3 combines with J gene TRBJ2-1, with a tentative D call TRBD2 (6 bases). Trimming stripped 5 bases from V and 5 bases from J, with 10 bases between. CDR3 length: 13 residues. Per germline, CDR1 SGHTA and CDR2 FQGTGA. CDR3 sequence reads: CASSASGHNEQFF. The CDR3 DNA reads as TGTGCCAGCAGCGCAAGCGGGCACAATGAGCAGTTCTTC. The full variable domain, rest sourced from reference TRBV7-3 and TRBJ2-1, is GAGVSQTPSNKVTEKGKYVELRCDPISGHTALYWYRQSLGQGPEFLIYFQGTGAADDSGLPNDRFFAVRPEGSVSTLKIQRTERGDSAVYLCASSASGHNEQFFGPGTRLTVL.

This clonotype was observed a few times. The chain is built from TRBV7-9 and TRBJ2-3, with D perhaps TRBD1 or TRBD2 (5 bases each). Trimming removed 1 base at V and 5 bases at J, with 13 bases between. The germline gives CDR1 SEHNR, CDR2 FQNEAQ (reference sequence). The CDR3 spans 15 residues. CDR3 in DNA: TGTGCCAGCAGCTTAGTACGGGACGGTAAAGATACGCAGTATTTT. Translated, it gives CASSLVRDGKDTQYF. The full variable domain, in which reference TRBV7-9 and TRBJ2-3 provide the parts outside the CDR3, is DTGVSQNPRHKITKRGQNVTFRCDPISEHNRLYWYRQTLGQGPEFLTYFQNEAQLEKSRLLSDRFSAERPKGSFSTLEIQRTEQGDSAMYLCASSLVRDGKDTQYFGPGTRLTVL.

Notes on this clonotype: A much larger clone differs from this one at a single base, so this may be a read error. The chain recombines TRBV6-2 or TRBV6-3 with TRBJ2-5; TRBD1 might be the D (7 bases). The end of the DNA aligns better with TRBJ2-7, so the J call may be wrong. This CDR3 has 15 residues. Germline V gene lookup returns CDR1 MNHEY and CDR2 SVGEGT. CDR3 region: CASRLDREASHEQYF. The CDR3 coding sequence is TGTGCCAGCAGGCTTGACAGGGAGGCTTCCCACGAGCAGTACTTC.

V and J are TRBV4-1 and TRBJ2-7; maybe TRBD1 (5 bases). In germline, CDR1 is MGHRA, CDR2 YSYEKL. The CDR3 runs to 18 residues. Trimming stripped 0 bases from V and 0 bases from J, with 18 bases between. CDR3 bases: TGCGCCAGCAGCCAAGATTTCATGAGGCACAGGAACTCCTACGAGCAGTACTTC. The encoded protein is CASSQDFMRHRNSYEQYF.

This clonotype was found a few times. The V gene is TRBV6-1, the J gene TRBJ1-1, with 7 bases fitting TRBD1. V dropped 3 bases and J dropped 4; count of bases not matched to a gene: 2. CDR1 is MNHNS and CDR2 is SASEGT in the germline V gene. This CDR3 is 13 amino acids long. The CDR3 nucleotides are TGTGCCAGCAGTGATTCAGGGGGCACTGAAGCTTTCTTT. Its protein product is CASSDSGGTEAFF.